The 21 T cell receptor beta chains below were found in one sample sequenced in a study of T-cell reconstitution after alpha-beta-depleted transplantation in children. Unique molecular identifiers were incorporated during preparation of the TCRbeta library. MiXCR, run by TCRdb on the PCR reads, gives a single entry per CDR3 protein. The table has about 580,000 distinct CDR3 sequences, 20% to 25% seen once. The starting material was PBMCs, mostly from graft donor cells, obtained 360 days after TCRalphabeta/CD19-depleted stem cell transplant. The receptors shown here come from a boy under two years old who had a stem cell transplant for acute myeloid leukemia, so the T cells may come from the graft donor.

The chain uses TRBV12-3 or TRBV12-4 and TRBJ2-7, with D perhaps matching TRBD2 (7 bases). This CDR3 contains 16 residues. V lost 2 bases to trimming and J lost 0 bases, with 14 bases between them. CDR3: CASSLRAGAVSYEQYF. The CDR3 DNA is TGTGCCAGCAGTTTAAGGGCGGGGGCAGTCTCCTACGAGCAGTACTTC.

Regarding this clonotype: Lacking the conserved final phenylalanine or tryptophan, this CDR3 likely reflects a read error. This rearrangement joins TRBV12-3 or TRBV12-4 to TRBJ2-6; D possibly matches TRBD1 or TRBD2 (5 bases each). The CDR3 covers 15 residues. V lost 8 bases, J lost 2 bases, and 13 bases lay in between. CDR3 coding DNA: TGTGCCAGCCGCCCGGGGCGGACTGGGGCCAACGTCCTGACTTAC. The encoded protein is CASRPGRTGANVLTY.

The gene calls are TRBV13 and TRBJ1-1; D may be TRBD1 (5 bases). The CDR3 extends over 15 amino acids. The germline V gene has CDR1 PRHDT and CDR2 FYEKMQ (reference sequence). V was cut by 6 bases and J by 0 bases, with 14 bases left in between. CDR3 coding DNA: TGTGCCAGCAGTTTGGGACGGAGGATGAACACTGAAGCTTTCTTT. It yields the protein CASSLGRRMNTEAFF.

The CDR3 sequence: CSVEGQGPGANVLTF. In DNA, the CDR3 is TGCAGCGTTGAGGGCCAGGGGCCTGGGGCCAACGTCCTGACTTTC. This chain connects TRBV29-1 to TRBJ2-6; D is possibly TRBD1 (6 bases). Trimming removed 3 bases from V and 2 bases from J, with 11 bases in between. The CDR3 length is 15 residues. Germline CDR1 SQVTM, CDR2 ANQGSEA.

The rearrangement links TRBV28 to TRBJ2-4; D is perhaps TRBD2 (6 bases). Germline lookup yields CDR1 MDHEN and CDR2 SYDVKM. CDR3 length: 14 amino acids. V lost 8 bases, J lost 4 bases, and 15 bases lay in between. CDR3 nucleotide sequence: TGTGCCAGCCATGGGGGGAGGTCAAAAAACATTCAGTACTTC. This gives the protein CASHGGRSKNIQYF.

The chain joins TRBV11-2 to TRBJ2-7; TRBD1 agrees at 7 bases. Per the germline V gene, CDR1 is SGHAT and CDR2 is FQNNGV. The CDR3 sequence is 14 residues long. The V gene end was trimmed by 5 bases and the J gene end by 6 bases; junction bases not matched to a gene: 10. This CDR3 reads CASSPGRQGPEQYV. DNA for the CDR3: TGTGCCAGCAGCCCGGGGCGACAGGGCCCCGAGCAGTACGTC.

At least ten counts were recorded for this clonotype. This chain uses TRBV19 with TRBJ2-1; D gene unclear. Per germline, CDR1 LNHDA and CDR2 SQIVND (reference sequence). Trimming pared 3 bases from V and 4 bases from J, leaving 4 bases between. CDR3 length: 12 residues. This chain's CDR3 is CASSMVYNEQFF. The DNA for the CDR3 is TGTGCCAGTAGTATGGTTTACAATGAGCAGTTCTTC.

The sample holds a few counts of this clonotype. V usage is TRBV12-3 or TRBV12-4 and J usage is TRBJ1-5, with 9 bases aligning to TRBD1. There are 15 residues in the CDR3. The V gene end was trimmed by 6 bases and the J gene end by 9 bases; junction bases not matched to a gene: 12. CDR3 sequence reads: CASRSSGQGIWPQHF. CDR3 bases: TGTGCCAGCAGGTCCAGCGGACAGGGGATTTGGCCCCAGCATTTT.

Worth noting for this clonotype: A single base separates this from a much larger clone, so it may be a read error. The chain joins TRBV4-3 to TRBJ2-3; the D is unclear. The CDR3 runs 14 residues. V dropped 1 base and J dropped 6 bases, with 11 bases sitting between them. The germline CDR1 and CDR2 sequences are LGHNA and YSLEER. CDR3 nucleotide sequence: TGCGCCAGCAGCCAAGTCGGCCCCTGGGATACGCAGTATTTT. As protein: CASSQVGPWDTQYF.

The rearrangement joins TRBV13 to TRBJ2-3; TRBD1 agrees at 8 bases. CDR3 length: 15 residues. Germline CDR1 and CDR2: PRHDT and FYEKMQ (reference sequence). Germline trimming cut 5 bases from V and 2 bases from J; bases unmatched to any gene: 6. The chain's CDR3 is CASSPDRGTTDTQYF. Written as DNA, the CDR3 is TGTGCCAGCAGCCCTGACAGGGGAACCACAGATACGCAGTATTTT.

This clonotype was detected a few times. V gene TRBV14 combines with J gene TRBJ1-2; no reliable D call. Trimming stripped 1 base from V and 4 bases from J, with 10 bases between. The germline V gene has CDR1 SGHDN and CDR2 FVKESK. This CDR3 has 14 residues. CDR3 protein: CASSQGPGSYGYTF. Written as DNA, the CDR3 is TGTGCCAGCAGCCAAGGACCGGGGAGCTATGGCTACACCTTC.

In this sample, this clonotype turned up a few times. The chain employs TRBV12-3 or TRBV12-4 and TRBJ1-1; no clear D gene. The CDR3 loop spans 12 amino acids. V was pared by 5 bases and J by 3 bases, with 7 bases between. The CDR3 reads CASSLSHTEAFF. Here the CDR3 DNA reads TGTGCCAGCAGTCTATCACACACTGAAGCTTTCTTT.

The gene calls are TRBV6-1 and TRBJ1-4, with D unclear. V gave up 5 bases and J gave up 8 bases, with 15 bases separating them. Looked up from germline, CDR1 is MNHNS and CDR2 is SASEGT. The CDR3 consists of 14 residues. CDR3 DNA sequence: TGTGCCAGCAGTATTACCGGGAAAAGCGAAAAACTGTTTTTT. Its translation is CASSITGKSEKLFF.

This clonotype was picked up many times. This CDR3 is CSASLTLAKNIQYF. The CDR3 DNA is TGCAGTGCTAGTTTAACTTTAGCCAAAAACATTCAGTACTTC. The chain employs TRBV20-1 and TRBJ2-4; D remains unclear. Germline assignment: CDR1 DFQATT and CDR2 SNEGSKA (reference sequence). The CDR3 spans 14 residues. Trimming removed 3 bases at V and 0 bases at J, with 9 bases between.

Only a few counts were recorded for this clonotype. The V call is TRBV6-5, the J call TRBJ1-6; no clear D. This CDR3 region has 15 residues. V was pared by 6 bases and J by 6 bases, with 15 bases between. The V gene's germline CDR1 is MNHEY and CDR2 SVGAGI. CDR3 bases: TGTGCCAGCAGCTCCCGGCCAGCCCTTAATTCACCCCTCCACTTT. This translates into CASSSRPALNSPLHF.

In its sample, this clonotype was seen many times. CDR3: CSARTAAAYYGYTF. The CDR3 nucleotides are TGCAGTGCTAGAACAGCGGCAGCGTACTATGGCTACACCTTC. The chain is built from TRBV20-1 and TRBJ1-2; D unresolved. The germline V gene encodes CDR1 DFQATT and CDR2 SNEGSKA (reference sequence). CDR3 length equals 14 residues. The germline V and J ends were trimmed by 2 bases and 3 bases, with 13 bases remaining between them.

This clonotype has ten or more counts. This chain connects TRBV25-1 to TRBJ1-6; D is unresolved. V lost 4 bases, J lost 10 bases, and 11 bases lay in between. The CDR3 has 13 amino acids. Germline V CDR1 and CDR2: MGHDK, SYGVNS. The CDR3 coding sequence is TGTGCCAGCAGTGGTGAATTGCACTCACCCCTCCACTTT. It encodes CASSGELHSPLHF.

This clonotype was detected ten times or more. The chain uses TRBV4-1 and TRBJ1-1; 7 bases agree with TRBD1. Germline V lookup: CDR1 MGHRA, CDR2 YSYEKL. The trim removed 3 bases at V and 2 bases at J, leaving 6 bases unmatched. The CDR3 consists of 15 residues. DNA of the CDR3: TGCGCCAGCAGCCACACCGGGACAGAAAACACTGAAGCTTTCTTT. The encoded protein is CASSHTGTENTEAFF.

This chain connects TRBV3-1 to TRBJ1-1; D remains ambiguous. Germline CDR1 reads LGHDT; CDR2 reads YNNKEL (reference sequence). V shed 11 bases and J shed 1 base, with 23 bases lying between them. This CDR3 has 16 residues. CDR3 sequence: CAFCLIVWAGNTEAFF. CDR3 in DNA: TGTGCCTTCTGTTTAATAGTTTGGGCAGGGAACACTGAAGCTTTCTTT. Full variable domain (rest looked up from reference TRBV3-1 and TRBJ1-1): DTAVSQTPKYLVTQMGNDKSIKCEQNLGHDTMYWYKQDSKKFLKIMFSYNNKELIINETVPNRFSPKSPDKAHLNLHINSLELGDSAVYFCAFCLIVWAGNTEAFFGQGTRLTVV.

This clonotype was observed a single time. J is TRBJ2-3 and V is TRBV6-5; D may be TRBD2 (5 bases). This CDR3 region has 13 residues. V was cut by 2 bases and J by 6 bases, with 9 bases left in between. The germline V gene has CDR1 MNHEY and CDR2 SVGAGI. CDR3: CASSYGRSDTQYF. The CDR3 DNA is TGTGCCAGCAGTTACGGGAGATCGGATACGCAGTATTTT.

This clonotype has more than one count but fewer than ten. The chain carries TRBV7-2 and TRBJ2-3, with D maybe TRBD1 (5 bases). The V gene's germline CDR1 is SGHTA and CDR2 FQGNSA. The CDR3 has 16 residues. The germline V and J ends were trimmed by 3 bases and 1 base, with 14 bases remaining between them. CDR3 region: CASSLGQGVGTDTQYF. CDR3 bases: TGTGCCAGCAGCTTGGGCCAGGGTGTGGGCACAGATACGCAGTATTTT.